This passage covers 10 T cell receptor beta chains from one sample sequenced in a study of blood T cell repertoires in COVID-19. Data came from immunoSEQ multiplex PCR; TCRdb stores just in-frame clones and leaves some out. The data hold tens of thousands of clones, with roughly two thirds observed a single time. The sample was peripheral blood. These receptors were obtained from an older woman with acute or convalescent COVID-19.

The chain has TRBV2 and TRBJ1-5; D uncertain. The V end lost 3 bases, the J end lost 4 bases, and 10 bases lay between the germline ends. In germline, CDR1 is SNHLY, CDR2 FYNNEI. CDR3 length equals 14 residues. CDR3 in DNA: TGTGCCAGCAGTGAGGCAGAGAGGAATCAGCCCCAGCATTTT. Its protein is CASSEAERNQPQHF.

In this sample, this clone turned up a few times. CDR3 protein: CASSYSTGGAGNTIYF. In nucleotides, the CDR3 is TGTGCCAGCAGTTACTCAACAGGGGGAGCTGGAAACACCATATATTTT. This sequence joins TRBV6-5 and TRBJ1-3; 8 bases map to TRBD1. CDR1 MNHEY and CDR2 SVGAGI come from the germline V gene. The V segment lost 0 bases and the J segment 2 bases; nucleotides outside the gene matches: 3. This CDR3 is built from 16 residues.

The chain recombines TRBV7-9 with TRBJ2-5, with D hard to call. V was trimmed by 5 bases and J by 1 base, leaving 5 bases between them. This CDR3 contains 12 residues. Germline lookup yields CDR1 SEHNR and CDR2 FQNEAQ (reference sequence). The CDR3 reads CASSASQETQYF. CDR3 nucleotides: TGTGCCAGCAGCGCTAGCCAAGAGACCCAGTACTTC.

J is TRBJ2-7 and V is TRBV6-1; TRBD1 might be the D (6 bases). The germline V and J ends were trimmed by 3 bases and 4 bases, with 13 bases remaining between them. Germline V gives CDR1 MNHNS, CDR2 SASEGT. The CDR3 has 14 residues. The CDR3 here is CASSDSQTGYEQYF. In DNA, the CDR3 is TGTGCCAGCAGTGACAGCCAGACAGGATACGAGCAGTACTTC.

This clone turned up a few times. This chain joins TRBV3-1 (or the pseudogene TRBV3-2) and TRBJ2-7; a weak D match, TRBD1 (6 bases). V was shortened by 5 bases and J by 7 bases, with 18 bases between the two germline ends. The CDR3 totals 14 residues. The germline V gene has CDR1 LGHDT and CDR2 YNNKEL (reference sequence). CDR3 residues: CASSAWDTLGEQYF. The CDR3, as DNA: TGTGCCAGCAGCGCCTGGGACACCCTAGGGGAGCAGTACTTC.

V gene TRBV6-5 combines with J gene TRBJ2-3, with 7 nucleotides matching TRBD2. Per germline, CDR1 MNHEY and CDR2 SVGAGI. The CDR3 extends over 16 amino acids. The ends lost 1 base at V and 1 base at J; junction bases unmatched: 5. CDR3 nucleotide sequence: TGTGCCAGCAGTTACTACAGCGGGGCCGGCACAGATACGCAGTATTTT. It specifies CASSYYSGAGTDTQYF.

This chain connects TRBV7-8 to TRBJ1-2, with D perhaps TRBD1 (6 bases). Germline assignment: CDR1 SGHVS and CDR2 FQNEAQ. The CDR3 runs to 13 residues. The V and J ends lost 3 bases and 3 bases respectively, with 8 bases between them. The CDR3 sequence: CASSLDRYYGYTF. CDR3 in DNA: TGTGCCAGCAGCTTGGACAGATACTATGGCTACACCTTC.

The V gene is TRBV6-1, the J gene TRBJ2-1; a possible D gene is TRBD2 (6 bases). Looked up from germline, CDR1 is MNHNS and CDR2 is SASEGT. The CDR3 extends over 16 amino acids. Trimming pared 2 bases from V and 8 bases from J, leaving 19 bases between. The CDR3 region has the DNA TGTGCCAGCAGTGAAACGGGACTGGACAAAGGGGATGAGCAGTTCTTC. Translated: CASSETGLDKGDEQFF.

The V and J genes are TRBV28 and TRBJ1-2; no clear D. V lost 6 bases and J lost 7, with 9 bases in between. The CDR3 has 11 amino acids. The germline V gene has CDR1 MDHEN and CDR2 SYDVKM. The chain's CDR3 is CASRGSGGYTF. For the CDR3, the DNA is TGTGCCAGCAGGGGAAGCGGTGGCTACACCTTC.

V gene TRBV2 combines with J gene TRBJ2-2; TRBD1 matches 10 bases. The junction had 2 bases not matched to a gene; V was cut back by 4 bases and J by 6 bases. CDR3 length: 14 residues. CDR1 is SNHLY and CDR2 is FYNNEI in the germline V gene. CDR3 region: CASSVGQGAGELFF. CDR3 nucleotides: TGTGCCAGCAGTGTTGGACAGGGGGCCGGGGAGCTGTTTTTT.